This T cell receptor beta chain appears in the sequencing data of a study of blood T cells in healthy people across ages. Points from the study as a whole: Naive T cell percentage by flow cytometry tracked strongly with beta diversity.

A second PCR, run for about 7 to 11 cycles, used a sample-barcoded 5' primer plus a J-beta primer mix. A template-switch adaptor with 12 random nucleotides tagged each cDNA molecule. MiXCR was run by TCRdb on the 5' RACE reads, yielding one entry per CDR3 protein. Of over 1,500,000 distinct CDR3 sequences listed, about two fifths are singletons. The CDR3 loop spans 14 amino acids. Germline V gene data show CDR1 as SEHNR and CDR2 as FQNEAQ (reference sequence). V lost 4 bases to trimming and J lost 8 bases, with 14 bases between them. The donors, all healthy, were Caucasians living in Russia, aged about 6 to 100. Per sample, extraction of total RNA gave at least 5.5 micrograms in every case. This clonotype was recorded a few times. Its antigen is still unknown.

The specimen was blood. The chain has TRBV7-9 and TRBJ1-4; maybe TRBD1 (5 bases). The origin of this receptor is a human donor in good health. The CDR3 is CASSSGSGQEKLFF. CDR3 nucleotide sequence: TGTGCCAGCAGCTCAGGGTCGGGCCAGGAAAAACTGTTTTTT.